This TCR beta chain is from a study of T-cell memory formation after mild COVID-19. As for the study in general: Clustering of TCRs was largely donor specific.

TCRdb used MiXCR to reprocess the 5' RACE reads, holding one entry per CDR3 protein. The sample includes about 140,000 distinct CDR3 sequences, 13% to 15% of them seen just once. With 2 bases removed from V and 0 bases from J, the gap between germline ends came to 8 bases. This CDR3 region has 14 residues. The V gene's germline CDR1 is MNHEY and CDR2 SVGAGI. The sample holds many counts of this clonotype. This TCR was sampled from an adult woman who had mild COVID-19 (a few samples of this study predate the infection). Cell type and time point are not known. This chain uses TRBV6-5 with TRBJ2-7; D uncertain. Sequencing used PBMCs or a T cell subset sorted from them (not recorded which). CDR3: CASSYGSSSYEQYF. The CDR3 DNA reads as TGTGCCAGCAGTTACGGCTCCAGCTCCTACGAGCAGTACTTC.